These 24 T cell receptor beta chains were all obtained from the same sample, sequenced in a study of blood T cell repertoires in COVID-19. Assay used: immunoSEQ multiplex PCR; TCRdb lists only in-frame clones, some missing. Of about 270,000 clones in the sample, roughly nine tenths were seen once. Sequencing used peripheral blood. The receptor set was obtained from a man aged 35-49 years who had recovered from COVID-19.

This clone was counted many times. The gene calls are TRBV6-2 or TRBV6-3 and TRBJ2-7, with 10 positions matching TRBD2. J gave up 2 bases and V 2 bases, and 0 bases lay outside the gene matches. Germline V gene data show CDR1 as MNHEY and CDR2 as SVGEGT. The CDR3 loop spans 14 amino acids. The CDR3 region has the DNA TGTGCCAGCAGTTACGGGACTAGCGCCTACGAGCAGTACTTC. Protein product: CASSYGTSAYEQYF.

The chain combines TRBV12-3 or TRBV12-4 with TRBJ1-1; TRBD1 might be the D (5 bases). CDR3 size: 13 residues. V was clipped by 3 bases and J by 5 bases, with 10 bases between them. CDR3: CASSFGGKTEAFF. The CDR3 DNA follows: TGTGCCAGCAGTTTCGGGGGAAAGACTGAAGCTTTCTTT.

V is TRBV7-2 and J is TRBJ2-6, with D perhaps matching TRBD2 (6 bases). The CDR3 has 15 residues. The germline CDR1 and CDR2 sequences are SGHTA and FQGNSA. The V end was cut by 5 bases, the J end by 1 base, with 9 bases between. The CDR3 sequence: CASSRDLSGANVLTF. Written as DNA, the CDR3 is TGTGCCAGCAGCCGGGACTTATCTGGGGCCAACGTCCTGACTTTC.

V gene TRBV5-1 combines with J gene TRBJ2-7; 7 bases fit TRBD1. Trimming took 4 bases from V and 9 from J; bases not matched to a gene: 4. The CDR3 extends over 11 amino acids. Germline V gene lookup returns CDR1 SGHRS and CDR2 YFSETQ. The CDR3 spells CASSKGQSQYF. CDR3 DNA: TGCGCCAGCAGCAAGGGACAGTCGCAGTACTTC.

This chain joins TRBV7-9 and TRBJ2-1; 11 nucleotides line up with TRBD2. V trimming: 5 bases; J trimming: 5 bases; junction bases outside the gene matches: 5. This CDR3 is built from 15 residues. CDR1 and CDR2 (germline): SEHNR, FQNEAQ (reference sequence). CDR3 sequence reads: CASSPRLAGNNEQFF. The CDR3 DNA is TGTGCCAGCAGCCCCCGACTAGCGGGGAACAATGAGCAGTTCTTC.

CDR3 DNA: TGTGCCATCAGTGGGACTAGCGGAAAAAACATTCAGTACTTC. Amino acids: CAISGTSGKNIQYF. This chain uses TRBV10-3 with TRBJ2-4; 10 nucleotides agree with TRBD2. Unmatched junction bases numbered 1, after V lost 4 bases and J lost 4 bases. The CDR3 spans 14 residues. Germline V gives CDR1 ENHRY, CDR2 SYGVKD.

The chain joins TRBV5-1 to TRBJ2-1, with 9 bases fitting TRBD2. After removal of 0 bases from V and 1 base from J, the junction contained 2 bases not matched to a gene. Germline V CDR1 and CDR2: SGHRS, YFSETQ. CDR3 length: 16 residues. Here the CDR3 reads CASSLGLAESYNEQFF. In DNA, the CDR3 is TGCGCCAGCAGCTTGGGACTAGCGGAGTCCTACAATGAGCAGTTCTTC.

V gene TRBV6-1 combines with J gene TRBJ2-1; perhaps TRBD1 as D (6 bases). V lost 2 bases, J lost 4 bases, and 12 bases lay in between. CDR3 length equals 15 residues. Germline V CDR1 and CDR2: MNHNS, SASEGT. The DNA for the CDR3 is TGTGCCAGCAGTGAACCAGGAGACAGGTACAATGAGCAGTTCTTC. Protein sequence: CASSEPGDRYNEQFF.

This clone showed up just once. This chain uses TRBV7-2 with TRBJ1-6; D perhaps matches TRBD1 (6 bases). CDR1 and CDR2 from the germline V gene are SGHTA and FQGNSA. The CDR3 runs 14 residues. V was cut by 1 base and J by 8 bases, with 9 bases left in between. The CDR3 DNA sequence: TGTGCCAGCAGCTTAGTGGCAGGGGATTCACCCCTCCACTTT. Amino acid sequence: CASSLVAGDSPLHF.

V usage is TRBV5-1 and J usage is TRBJ2-5; 7 bases line up with TRBD1. Germline CDR1 and CDR2: SGHRS and YFSETQ. V trimming: 0 bases; J trimming: 3 bases; junction bases outside the gene matches: 11. The CDR3 is 17 amino acids. The CDR3 loop is CASSLAPDRYQKETQYF. The CDR3 DNA sequence: TGCGCCAGCAGCTTGGCACCGGACAGGTACCAAAAAGAGACCCAGTACTTC. Filled out from reference TRBV5-1 and TRBJ2-5, the complete variable domain reads KAGVTQTPRYLIKTRGQQVTLSCSPISGHRSVSWYQQTPGQGLQFLFEYFSETQRNKGNFPGRFSGRQFSNSRSEMNVSTLELGDSALYLCASSLAPDRYQKETQYFGPGTRLLVL.

This chain uses TRBV7-6 with TRBJ1-4; D gene uncertain. The germline V gene has CDR1 SGHVS and CDR2 FNYEAQ. The CDR3 spans 14 residues. V was clipped by 2 bases and J by 5 bases, with 9 bases between them. The CDR3 is CASSLRGGNEKLFF. DNA for the CDR3: TGTGCCAGCAGCTTACGGGGTGGGAATGAAAAACTGTTTTTT.

The rearrangement links TRBV5-4 to TRBJ2-1, with TRBD2 identical over 8 bases. V shed 0 bases, J shed 7 bases, and the junction held 9 bases outside the gene matches. The germline V gene encodes CDR1 SGHNT and CDR2 YYREEE (reference sequence). The CDR3 sequence is 16 residues long. The CDR3, as DNA: TGTGCCAGCAGCTTGGCCGCCAGCGGGAGTAAGAATGAGCAGTTCTTC. Protein sequence: CASSLAASGSKNEQFF.

The sample holds one count of this clone. This chain uses TRBV5-4 with TRBJ2-7; 7 nucleotides line up with TRBD2. The germline V gene encodes CDR1 SGHNT and CDR2 YYREEE (reference sequence). Unmatched junction bases numbered 7, after V lost 1 base and J lost 6 bases. The CDR3 length is 14 residues. CDR3 bases: TGTGCCAGCAGCTTGCGGGAGGATGGTAGCGAGCAGTACTTC. Protein: CASSLREDGSEQYF.

This chain connects TRBV11-2 to TRBJ2-3; weak D call: TRBD1 (6 bases). The CDR3 consists of 13 residues. The germline CDR1 and CDR2 sequences are SGHAT and FQNNGV. V lost 7 bases to trimming and J lost 4 bases, with 12 bases between them. CDR3 protein: CASTVTGPDTQYF. The CDR3 DNA is TGTGCCAGCACCGTAACAGGGCCAGATACGCAGTATTTT.

This chain joins TRBV7-2 and TRBJ1-2; unclear D gene. Trimming took off 5 bases at V and 8 bases at J, with 18 bases between the two ends. The CDR3 runs 14 residues. The V gene's germline CDR1 is SGHTA and CDR2 FQGNSA. The CDR3 loop is CASSRDIVLGGYTF. The CDR3 DNA reads TGTGCCAGCAGCCGCGATATTGTACTAGGGGGCTACACCTTC.

A single count supports this clone. V usage is TRBV4-3 and J usage is TRBJ2-1; D might be TRBD1 (6 bases). Deletions cut 0 bases from V and 3 bases from J, with 12 bases between. The CDR3 sequence is 16 residues long. Germline V lookup: CDR1 LGHNA, CDR2 YSLEER. For the CDR3, the DNA is TGCGCCAGCAGCCAAGATCTGACAGGAGACTACAATGAGCAGTTCTTC. Its translation: CASSQDLTGDYNEQFF.

Remarks on this clone: This may stem from a read error, because a much larger clone lies one nucleotide away. Other DNA sequences in this sample translate to the same CDR3. This chain uses TRBV2 with TRBJ2-7; 13 bases line up with TRBD2. The length of the CDR3 is 15 residues. CDR1 and CDR2 (germline): SNHLY, FYNNEI. CDR3: CASSAGLAGTYEQYF. The CDR3 bases are TGTGCCAGCAGCGCGGGACTAGCGGGAACCTACGAGCAATACTTC.

The genes are TRBV6-5 and TRBJ2-3, with 7 bases matching TRBD2. The CDR3 runs to 15 residues. Losses at the gene ends were 7 bases for V and 1 base for J; bases not matched to a gene: 8. Germline lookup yields CDR1 MNHEY and CDR2 SVGAGI. The CDR3: CASKPAGWGTDTQYF. The CDR3 nucleotides read TGTGCCAGCAAACCAGCGGGGTGGGGCACAGATACGCAGTATTTT.

In its sample, this clone was seen a few times. The CDR3 here is CASSSGLIYEQYF. The CDR3 DNA is TGTGCCAGCAGCTCTGGACTGATCTACGAGCAGTACTTC. The genes are TRBV7-2 and TRBJ2-7; the D gene is possibly TRBD2 (5 bases). Per germline, CDR1 SGHTA and CDR2 FQGNSA. V was clipped by 4 bases and J by 3 bases, with 10 bases between them. The CDR3 has 13 residues.

V usage is TRBV29-1 and J usage is TRBJ1-6, with D unclear. From germline, CDR1 is SQVTM and CDR2 ANQGSEA. The CDR3 covers 13 residues. Trimming pared 7 bases from V and 3 bases from J, leaving 10 bases between. The CDR3 sequence: CSDQRLYNSPLHF. CDR3 DNA sequence: TGCAGCGACCAGAGGCTCTATAATTCACCCCTCCACTTT.

The chain joins TRBV30 to TRBJ1-2; 8 bases align to TRBD1. Germline V lookup: CDR1 GTSNPN, CDR2 SVGIG (reference sequence). The CDR3 runs 14 residues. The ends lost 4 bases at V and 4 bases at J; junction bases unmatched: 8. CDR3 loop: CAWTAGGWVYGYTF. As DNA, the CDR3 is TGTGCCTGGACCGCAGGGGGCTGGGTCTATGGCTACACCTTC.

The rearrangement uses TRBV4-1 and TRBJ2-7, with 9 bases fitting TRBD2. The CDR3 has 15 residues. CDR1 MGHRA and CDR2 YSYEKL come from the germline V gene. V trimming: 1 base; J trimming: 5 bases; junction bases outside the gene matches: 6. This chain's CDR3 is CASSQGERGVHEQYF. CDR3 sequence (DNA): TGCGCCAGCAGCCAAGGGGAGCGGGGGGTCCACGAGCAGTACTTC.

The rearrangement links TRBV29-1 to TRBJ2-1; 15 bases are shared with TRBD2. The CDR3 is made up of 18 amino acids. CDR1 is SQVTM and CDR2 is ANQGSEA in the germline V gene. Trimming took 0 bases from V and 4 from J; bases not matched to a gene: 7. CDR3 residues: CSVEDPLGTSGRYNEQFF. CDR3 in DNA: TGCAGCGTTGAAGATCCTCTTGGGACTAGCGGGAGGTACAATGAGCAGTTCTTC.

The V call is TRBV7-7, the J call TRBJ2-1; 7 nucleotides agree with TRBD2. This CDR3 region has 16 residues. From germline, CDR1 is SSHAT and CDR2 FNYEAQ (reference sequence). With 5 bases clipped from V and 0 bases from J, the junction kept 7 bases outside the gene matches. As DNA, the CDR3 is TGTGCCAGCAGCGATACTAGCGCGAGCTCCTACAATGAGCAGTTCTTC. Residues: CASSDTSASSYNEQFF.